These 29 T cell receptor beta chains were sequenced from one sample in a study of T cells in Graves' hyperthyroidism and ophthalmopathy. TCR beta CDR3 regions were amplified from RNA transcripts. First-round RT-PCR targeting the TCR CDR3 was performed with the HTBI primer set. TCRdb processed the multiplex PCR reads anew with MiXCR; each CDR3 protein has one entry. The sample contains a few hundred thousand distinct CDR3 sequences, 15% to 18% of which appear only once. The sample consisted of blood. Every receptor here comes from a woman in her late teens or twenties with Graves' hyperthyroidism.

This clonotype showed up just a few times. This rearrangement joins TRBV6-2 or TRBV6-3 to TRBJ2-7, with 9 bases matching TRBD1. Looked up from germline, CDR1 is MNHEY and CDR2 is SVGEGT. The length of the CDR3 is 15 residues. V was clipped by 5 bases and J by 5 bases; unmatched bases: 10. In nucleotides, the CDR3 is TGTGCCAGCAGTCCCCACAGGGGGCTTATCCACGAGCAGTACTTC. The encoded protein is CASSPHRGLIHEQYF.

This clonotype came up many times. This CDR3 reads CASGGTEQTGELFF. CDR3 nucleotides: TGTGCCAGTGGGGGGACAGAGCAAACCGGGGAGCTGTTTTTT. The chain couples TRBV2 to TRBJ2-2, with a weak D call TRBD1 (7 bases). Trimming stripped 9 bases from V and 5 bases from J, with 16 bases between. The CDR3 extends over 14 amino acids. Germline-derived CDR1 and CDR2 are SNHLY and FYNNEI. The variable domain in full, with the rest retrieved from reference TRBV2 and TRBJ2-2, is EPEVTQTPSHQVTQMGQEVILRCVPISNHLYFYWYRQILGQKVEFLVSFYNNEISEKSEIFDDQFSVERPDGSNFTLKIRSTKLEDSAMYFCASGGTEQTGELFFGEGSRLTVL.

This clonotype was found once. The CDR3 spells CASSIGQGRSTDTQYF. In nucleotides, the CDR3 is TGTGCCAGCAGCATAGGACAGGGGCGGTCCACAGATACGCAGTATTTT. The chain is built from TRBV9 and TRBJ2-3, with TRBD1 matching over 9 bases. The CDR3 consists of 16 residues. The germline gives CDR1 SGDLS, CDR2 YYNGEE. V shed 4 bases and J 2 bases; nucleotides not matched to a gene: 8.

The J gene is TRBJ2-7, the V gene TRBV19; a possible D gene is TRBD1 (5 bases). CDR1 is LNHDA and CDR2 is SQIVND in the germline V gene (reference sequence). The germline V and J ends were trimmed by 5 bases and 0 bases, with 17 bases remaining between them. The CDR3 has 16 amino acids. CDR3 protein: CASSRNTGLSSYEQYF. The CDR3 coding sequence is TGTGCCAGTAGTCGCAACACAGGCCTAAGCTCCTACGAGCAGTACTTC. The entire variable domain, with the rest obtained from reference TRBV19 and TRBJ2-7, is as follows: DGGITQSPKYLFRKEGQNVTLSCEQNLNHDAMYWYRQDPGQGLRLIYYSQIVNDFQKGDIAEGYSVSREKKESFPLTVTSAQKNPTAFYLCASSRNTGLSSYEQYFGPGTRLTVT.

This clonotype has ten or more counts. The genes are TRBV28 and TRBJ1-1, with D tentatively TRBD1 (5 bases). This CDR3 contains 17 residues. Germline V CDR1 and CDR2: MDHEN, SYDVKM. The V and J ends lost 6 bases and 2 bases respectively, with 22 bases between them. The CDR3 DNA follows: TGTGCCAGCAGCTCCCATGGTGACGGGGGACGAAACACTGAAGCTTTCTTT. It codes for CASSSHGDGGRNTEAFF. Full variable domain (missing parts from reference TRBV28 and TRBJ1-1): DVKVTQSSRYLVKRTGEKVFLECVQDMDHENMFWYRQDPGLGLRLIYFSYDVKMKEKGDIPEGYSVSREKKERFSLILESASTNQTSMYLCASSSHGDGGRNTEAFFGQGTRLTVV.

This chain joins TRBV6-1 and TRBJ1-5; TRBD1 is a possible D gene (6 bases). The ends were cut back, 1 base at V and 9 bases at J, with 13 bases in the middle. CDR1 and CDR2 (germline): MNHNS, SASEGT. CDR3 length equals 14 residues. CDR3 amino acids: CASSEEAGGVPQHF. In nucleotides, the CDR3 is TGTGCCAGCAGTGAAGAGGCGGGGGGCGTGCCCCAGCATTTT.

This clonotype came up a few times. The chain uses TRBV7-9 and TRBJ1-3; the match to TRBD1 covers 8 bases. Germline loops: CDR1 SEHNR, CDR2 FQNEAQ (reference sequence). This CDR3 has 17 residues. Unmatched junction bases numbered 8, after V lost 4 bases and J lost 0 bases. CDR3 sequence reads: CASSYRDRQSSGNTIYF. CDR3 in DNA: TGTGCCAGCAGCTACAGGGACAGGCAAAGCTCTGGAAACACCATATATTTT.

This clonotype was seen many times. CDR3 residues: CASSLVSRAPETQYF. The CDR3 region has the DNA TGTGCCAGCAGCTTAGTATCCAGGGCCCCAGAGACCCAGTACTTC. V gene TRBV7-2 combines with J gene TRBJ2-5; perhaps TRBD1 as D (5 bases). The V end lost 1 base, the J end lost 4 bases, and 13 bases lay between the germline ends. CDR3 size: 15 residues. Germline CDR1 SGHTA, CDR2 FQGNSA. Variable domain in full (rest from reference TRBV7-2 and TRBJ2-5): GAGVSQSPSNKVTEKGKDVELRCDPISGHTALYWYRQSLGQGLEFLIYFQGNSAPDKSGLPSDRFSAERTGGSVSTLTIQRTQQEDSAVYLCASSLVSRAPETQYFGPGTRLLVL.

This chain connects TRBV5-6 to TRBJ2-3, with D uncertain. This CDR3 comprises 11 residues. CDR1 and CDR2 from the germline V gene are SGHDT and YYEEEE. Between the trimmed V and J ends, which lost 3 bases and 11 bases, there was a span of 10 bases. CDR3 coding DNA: TGTGCCAGCAGCTCTAGGTCAGGGCAGTATTTT. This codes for CASSSRSGQYF.

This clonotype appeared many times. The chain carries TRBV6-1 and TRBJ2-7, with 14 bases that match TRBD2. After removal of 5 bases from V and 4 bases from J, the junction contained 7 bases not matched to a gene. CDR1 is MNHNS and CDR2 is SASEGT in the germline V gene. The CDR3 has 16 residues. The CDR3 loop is CASSPRGLAGVYEQYF. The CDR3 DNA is TGTGCCAGCAGTCCCCGGGGACTAGCGGGAGTATACGAGCAGTACTTC.

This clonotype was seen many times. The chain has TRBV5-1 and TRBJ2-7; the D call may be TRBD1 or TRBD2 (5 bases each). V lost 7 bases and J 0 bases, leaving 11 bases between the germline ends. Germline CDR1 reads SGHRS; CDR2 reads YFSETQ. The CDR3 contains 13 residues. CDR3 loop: CASGRDHSYEQYF. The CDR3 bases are TGCGCCAGCGGCAGGGACCACTCCTACGAGCAGTACTTC.

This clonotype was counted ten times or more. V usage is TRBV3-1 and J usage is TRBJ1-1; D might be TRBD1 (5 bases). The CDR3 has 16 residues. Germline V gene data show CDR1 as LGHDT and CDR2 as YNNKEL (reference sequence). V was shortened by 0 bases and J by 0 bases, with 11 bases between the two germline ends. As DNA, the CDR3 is TGTGCCAGCAGCCAAGAATGGGGCAACATGAACACTGAAGCTTTCTTT. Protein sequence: CASSQEWGNMNTEAFF.

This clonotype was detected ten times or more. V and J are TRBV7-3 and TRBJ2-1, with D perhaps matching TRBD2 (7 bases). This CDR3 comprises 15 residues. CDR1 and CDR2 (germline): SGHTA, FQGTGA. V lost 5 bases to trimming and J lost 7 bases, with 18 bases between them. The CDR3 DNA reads TGTGCCAGCAGCATTTCGGGGGGCTCCGGTAATGAGCAGTTCTTC. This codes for CASSISGGSGNEQFF.

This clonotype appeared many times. The DNA for the CDR3 is TGTGCCAGCAGTTACTCGAAAAGAGGCGGGTCCTATGGCTACACCTTC. Its protein is CASSYSKRGGSYGYTF. The V and J genes are TRBV6-2 or TRBV6-3 and TRBJ1-2; D not certain. V was pared by 0 bases and J by 4 bases, with 15 bases between. Germline CDR1 and CDR2: MNHEY and SVGEGT. The length of the CDR3 is 16 residues.

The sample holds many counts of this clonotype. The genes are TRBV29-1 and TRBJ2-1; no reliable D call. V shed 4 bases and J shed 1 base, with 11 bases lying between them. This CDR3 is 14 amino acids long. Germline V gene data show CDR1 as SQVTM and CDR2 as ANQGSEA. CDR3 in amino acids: CSVVGWGSYNEQFF. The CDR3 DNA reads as TGCAGCGTTGTAGGTTGGGGTTCCTACAATGAGCAGTTCTTC.

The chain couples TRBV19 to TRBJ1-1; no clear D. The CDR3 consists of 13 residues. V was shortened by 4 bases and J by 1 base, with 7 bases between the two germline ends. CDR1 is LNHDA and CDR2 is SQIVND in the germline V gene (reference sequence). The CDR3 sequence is CASSRASNTEAFF. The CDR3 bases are TGTGCCAGTAGTAGGGCATCGAACACTGAAGCTTTCTTT.

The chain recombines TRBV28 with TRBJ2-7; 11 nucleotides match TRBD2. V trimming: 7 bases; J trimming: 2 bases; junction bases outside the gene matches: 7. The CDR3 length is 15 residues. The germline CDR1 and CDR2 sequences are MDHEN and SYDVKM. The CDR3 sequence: CASTPQLAGAYEQYF. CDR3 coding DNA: TGTGCCAGCACCCCCCAACTAGCGGGGGCCTACGAGCAGTACTTC.

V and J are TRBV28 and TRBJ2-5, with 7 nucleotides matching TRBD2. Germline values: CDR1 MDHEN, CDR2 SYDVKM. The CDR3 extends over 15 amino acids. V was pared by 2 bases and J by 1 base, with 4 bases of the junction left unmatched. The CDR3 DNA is TGTGCCAGCAGTTTAATCCTAGCGGCCCAAGAGACCCAGTACTTC. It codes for CASSLILAAQETQYF.

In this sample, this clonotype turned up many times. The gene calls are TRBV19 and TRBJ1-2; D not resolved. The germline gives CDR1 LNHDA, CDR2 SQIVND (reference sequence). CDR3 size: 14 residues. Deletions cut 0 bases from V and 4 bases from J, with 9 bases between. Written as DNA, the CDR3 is TGTGCCAGTAGTATAGACGGAGGCAGCTATGGCTACACCTTC. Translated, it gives CASSIDGGSYGYTF.

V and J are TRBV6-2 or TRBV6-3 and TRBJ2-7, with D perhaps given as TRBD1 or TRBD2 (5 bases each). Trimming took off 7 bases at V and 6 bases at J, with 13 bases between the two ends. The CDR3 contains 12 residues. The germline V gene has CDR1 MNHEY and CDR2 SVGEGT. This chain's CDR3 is CASTDEGLEQYF. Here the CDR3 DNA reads TGTGCCAGCACCGACGAGGGGCTCGAGCAGTACTTC.

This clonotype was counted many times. The CDR3 region is CASSLTDEQFF. The DNA of the CDR3 is TGTGCCAGCAGCTTAACGGATGAGCAGTTCTTC. This sequence joins TRBV7-8 and TRBJ2-1, with no clear D. Germline V gene data show CDR1 as SGHVS and CDR2 as FQNEAQ. The V gene lost 2 bases and the J gene lost 8 bases, with 4 bases spanning the gap. The CDR3 extends over 11 amino acids.

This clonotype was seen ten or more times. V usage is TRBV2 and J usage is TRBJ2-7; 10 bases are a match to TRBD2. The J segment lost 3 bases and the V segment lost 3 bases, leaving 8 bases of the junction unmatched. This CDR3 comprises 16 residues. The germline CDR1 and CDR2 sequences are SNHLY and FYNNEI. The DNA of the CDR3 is TGTGCCAGCAGTGATTTAATACTAGCGGGATACTACGAGCAGTACTTC. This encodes CASSDLILAGYYEQYF.

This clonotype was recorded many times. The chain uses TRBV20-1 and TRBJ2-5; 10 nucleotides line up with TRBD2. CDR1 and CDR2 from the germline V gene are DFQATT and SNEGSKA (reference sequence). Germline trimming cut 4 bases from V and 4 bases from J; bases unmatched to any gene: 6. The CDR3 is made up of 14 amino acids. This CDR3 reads CSATIAGGGETQYF. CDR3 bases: TGCAGTGCTACTATAGCGGGAGGTGGAGAGACCCAGTACTTC.

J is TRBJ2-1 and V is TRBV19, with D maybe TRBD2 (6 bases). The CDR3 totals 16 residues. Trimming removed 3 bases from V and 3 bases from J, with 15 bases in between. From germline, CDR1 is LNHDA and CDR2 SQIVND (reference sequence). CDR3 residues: CASSMGLFGGYNEQFF. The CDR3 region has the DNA TGTGCCAGTAGTATGGGGCTATTCGGGGGCTACAATGAGCAGTTCTTC.

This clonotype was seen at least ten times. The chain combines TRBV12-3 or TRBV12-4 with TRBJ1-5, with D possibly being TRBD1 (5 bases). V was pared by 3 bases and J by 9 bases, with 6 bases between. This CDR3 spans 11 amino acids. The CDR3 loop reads CASSLGGPQHF. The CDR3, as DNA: TGTGCCAGCAGTTTGGGGGGGCCCCAGCATTTT.

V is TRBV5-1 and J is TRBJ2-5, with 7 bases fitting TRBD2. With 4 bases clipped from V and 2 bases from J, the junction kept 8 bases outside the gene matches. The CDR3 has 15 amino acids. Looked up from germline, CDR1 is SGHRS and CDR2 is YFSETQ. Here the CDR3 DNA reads TGCGCCAGCAGCCCCAAGGGACTACCGCAAGAGACCCAGTACTTC. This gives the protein CASSPKGLPQETQYF.

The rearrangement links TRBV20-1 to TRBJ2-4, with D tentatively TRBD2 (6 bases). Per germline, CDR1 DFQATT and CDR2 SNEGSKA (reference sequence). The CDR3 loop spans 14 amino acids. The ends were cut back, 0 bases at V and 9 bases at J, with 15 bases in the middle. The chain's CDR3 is CSARDSEGRSIQYF. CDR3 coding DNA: TGCAGTGCTAGAGATTCGGAGGGCCGGAGCATTCAGTACTTC.

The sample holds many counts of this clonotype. CDR3 residues: CASRQQGGSSYNEQFF. In nucleotides, the CDR3 is TGTGCCAGCAGACAACAAGGGGGGAGCTCCTACAATGAGCAGTTCTTC. The genes are TRBV3-1 and TRBJ2-1, with D perhaps matching TRBD1 or TRBD2 (6 bases each). V lost 6 bases to trimming and J lost 0 bases, with 15 bases between them. Germline loops: CDR1 LGHDT, CDR2 YNNKEL (reference sequence). This CDR3 contains 16 residues.

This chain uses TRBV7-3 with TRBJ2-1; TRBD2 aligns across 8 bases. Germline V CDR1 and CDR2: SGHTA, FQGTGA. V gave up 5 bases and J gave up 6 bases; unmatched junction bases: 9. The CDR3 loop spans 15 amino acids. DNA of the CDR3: TGTGCCAGCAGCACACGGGGGGGCTCAGGCAATGAGCAGTTCTTC. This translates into CASSTRGGSGNEQFF.